This T cell receptor beta chain was captured by sequencing in a study of T cell responses to AZD1222 COVID-19 vaccine. Germline assignment: CDR1 LGHNA and CDR2 YSLEER. The length of the CDR3 is 16 residues. The V and J ends lost 0 bases and 0 bases respectively, with 6 bases between them. Regarding this clone: Its specificity is unknown.

This table comes from immunoSEQ multiplex PCR, and its TCRdb copy is limited to in-frame clones, with some not included. This table has over 150,000 clones, approximately 95% appearing once. The study's findings and limits: Clonal diversity was possibly underestimated, and the donors were mostly white British, with more females. Vaccine-associated CD4 TCRs spanned spike, dominant at 160-218 and 743-854.

This material consisted of peripheral blood, taken 28 days after the second dose of the MenACWY control vaccine. The sequence was obtained from an adult who received the MenACWY meningococcal vaccine as a control. The chain is built from TRBV4-3 and TRBJ1-6; D gene uncertain. Written as DNA, the CDR3 is TGCGCCAGCAGCCAAGACCAGTACTCCTATAATTCACCCCTCCACTTT. Residues: CASSQDQYSYNSPLHF.